The 24 T cell receptor beta chains below were found in one sample sequenced in a study of T cell repertoires in cytomegalovirus infection. TCRdb re-called the reads with MiXCR, one entry per CDR3 protein. Of some 700,000 distinct CDR3 sequences in the sample, less than 40% are singletons; the top ten hold around 2.6%. The material sequenced was PBMCs. These receptors came from a human donor in good health (CMV status not recorded). Some clones in this sample may be carry-over from other donors' samples.

The chain recombines TRBV28 with TRBJ1-2; D unclear. The CDR3 covers 13 residues. Trimming cost V 5 bases and J 2 bases, with 9 bases left between them. Per germline, CDR1 MDHEN and CDR2 SYDVKM. This CDR3 is CASSPPVNYGYTF. The CDR3 DNA sequence: TGTGCCAGCAGTCCCCCCGTGAACTATGGCTACACCTTC.

Ten or more counts support this clonotype. The V gene is TRBV7-2, the J gene TRBJ2-7; D call uncertain. Trimming shortened V by 2 bases and J by 0 bases, and 14 bases separated the two germline ends. The germline V gene encodes CDR1 SGHTA and CDR2 FQGNSA. CDR3 size: 16 residues. The CDR3 spells CASSLSVAYSSYEQYF. CDR3 coding DNA: TGTGCCAGCAGCTTATCGGTAGCATATAGCTCCTACGAGCAGTACTTC.

The genes are TRBV12-3 or TRBV12-4 and TRBJ2-1, with no clear D. V lost 5 bases to trimming and J lost 4 bases, with 12 bases between them. This CDR3 has 14 amino acids. Here the CDR3 reads CASSLPGIYNEQFF. The DNA of the CDR3 is TGTGCCAGCAGTCTTCCGGGTATTTACAATGAGCAGTTCTTC.

The rearrangement uses TRBV12-3 or TRBV12-4 and TRBJ2-7; 9 bases fit TRBD1. V was clipped by 6 bases and J by 6 bases; unmatched bases: 6. The CDR3 has 13 residues. The CDR3 spells CASSPTGGSEQYF. Written as DNA, the CDR3 is TGTGCCAGCAGCCCGACAGGGGGTAGCGAGCAGTACTTC.

The table lists this clonotype with a few counts. CDR3 residues: CASSLAWRSETQYF. CDR3 in DNA: TGTGCCAGCAGCTTAGCTTGGCGGTCGGAGACCCAGTACTTC. V gene TRBV7-9 combines with J gene TRBJ2-5; D gene ambiguous. Trimming pared 0 bases from V and 5 bases from J, leaving 10 bases between. The CDR3 is made up of 14 amino acids. Germline V CDR1 and CDR2: SEHNR, FQNEAQ (reference sequence). The whole variable domain, filled in from reference TRBV7-9 and TRBJ2-5, reads DTGVSQNPRHKITKRGQNVTFRCDPISEHNRLYWYRQTLGQGPEFLTYFQNEAQLEKSRLLSDRFSAERPKGSFSTLEIQRTEQGDSAMYLCASSLAWRSETQYFGPGTRLLVL.

This clonotype was observed a handful of times. The gene calls are TRBV15 and TRBJ1-6; D ambiguous. This CDR3 spans 13 amino acids. In germline, CDR1 is LNHNV, CDR2 YYDKDF (reference sequence). V lost 0 bases and J 7 bases, leaving 4 bases between the germline ends. In DNA, the CDR3 is TGTGCCACCAGCAGAGATCTAAATTCACCCCTCCACTTT. This codes for CATSRDLNSPLHF.

With respect to this clonotype: This may be a read error: a much more frequent sequence differs by one nucleotide. The chain has TRBV7-8 and TRBJ2-2; a weak D match, TRBD2 (5 bases). Trimming left V 8 bases short and J 2 bases short, with 12 bases between. From germline, CDR1 is SGHVS and CDR2 FQNEAQ. CDR3 length equals 14 residues. The CDR3 loop is CASGSSGNTGELFF. CDR3 bases: TGTGCCAGCGGCTCCTCGGGAAACACCGGGGAGCTGTTTTTT. Variable domain in full (rest from reference TRBV7-8 and TRBJ2-2): GAGVSQSPRYKVAKRGQDVALRCDPISGHVSLFWYQQALGQGPEFLTYFQNEAQLDKSGLPSDRFFAERPEGSVSTLKIQRTQQEDSAVYLCASGSSGNTGELFFGEGSRLTVL.

Only a few counts were recorded for this clonotype. V is TRBV5-6 and J is TRBJ2-1; D not resolved. The CDR3 loop spans 13 amino acids. V lost 4 bases and J 9 bases, leaving 14 bases between the germline ends. Germline assignment: CDR1 SGHDT and CDR2 YYEEEE. The CDR3 coding sequence is TGTGCCAGCAGCCTATCCCGCTCTTTTGAGCAGTTCTTC. It specifies CASSLSRSFEQFF.

This clonotype was seen a few times. This sequence joins TRBV7-9 and TRBJ2-1; 10 nucleotides match TRBD2. V trimming: 5 bases; J trimming: 4 bases; junction bases outside the gene matches: 8. Germline CDR1 SEHNR, CDR2 FQNEAQ (reference sequence). The CDR3 runs to 16 residues. As DNA, the CDR3 is TGTGCCAGCAGCCGAGCGGGAGGGCCGCTATACAATGAGCAGTTCTTC. Its translation is CASSRAGGPLYNEQFF.

The V gene is TRBV6-1, the J gene TRBJ1-5; D gene uncertain. This CDR3 has 15 amino acids. The germline V gene encodes CDR1 MNHNS and CDR2 SASEGT. The V end lost 6 bases, the J end lost 0 bases, and 12 bases lay between the germline ends. The CDR3 nucleotides read TGTGCCAGCAGACTCGGACGGAGTAGCAATCAGCCCCAGCATTTT. Its protein product is CASRLGRSSNQPQHF.

The chain employs TRBV10-2 and TRBJ2-2, with D perhaps assigned TRBD1 or TRBD2 (6 bases each). Germline CDR1 and CDR2: WSHSY and SAAADI. Trimming pared 4 bases from V and 6 bases from J, leaving 9 bases between. The CDR3 is 13 amino acids. Here the CDR3 reads CASSGRGAGELFF. The CDR3 bases are TGCGCCAGCAGTGGAAGGGGGGCCGGGGAGCTGTTTTTT.

This clonotype was detected a few times. One end of the junction does not line up with germline, which may come from a read error. The chain has TRBV7-6 and TRBJ1-4, with D possibly being TRBD1 (5 bases). The CDR3 runs 13 residues. Germline assignment: CDR1 SGHVS and CDR2 FNYEAQ. CDR3 residues: CASSRKPGEKLFF. The CDR3 DNA reads TGTGCTAGCAGCCGAAAACCAGGGGAAAAACTGTTTTTT.

The chain joins TRBV7-6 to TRBJ2-3, with unresolved D. This CDR3 has 13 amino acids. Germline-derived CDR1 and CDR2 are SGHVS and FNYEAQ. Trimming took off 5 bases at V and 2 bases at J, with 8 bases between the two ends. This CDR3 reads CASSPEPTDTQYF. CDR3 coding DNA: TGTGCCAGCAGCCCCGAGCCCACAGATACGCAGTATTTT.

This clonotype was detected a few times. The chain is built from TRBV10-3 and TRBJ2-1, with D uncertain. CDR1 is ENHRY and CDR2 is SYGVKD in the germline V gene. The CDR3 extends over 16 amino acids. Between the trimmed V and J ends, which lost 0 bases and 0 bases, there was a span of 9 bases. Written as DNA, the CDR3 is TGTGCCATCAGTGAGTCGTACGACTCCTCCTACAATGAGCAGTTCTTC. Protein product: CAISESYDSSYNEQFF.

The chain uses TRBV7-9 and TRBJ1-4; 7 bases align to TRBD1. Looked up from germline, CDR1 is SEHNR and CDR2 is FQNEAQ (reference sequence). J gave up 8 bases and V 6 bases, and 9 bases lay outside the gene matches. The CDR3 is 14 amino acids. The CDR3 sequence: CASRNTGAEEKLFF. In DNA, the CDR3 is TGTGCCAGCAGAAACACAGGGGCGGAAGAAAAACTGTTTTTT. Filled out from reference TRBV7-9 and TRBJ1-4, the complete variable domain reads DTGVSQNPRHKITKRGQNVTFRCDPISEHNRLYWYRQTLGQGPEFLTYFQNEAQLEKSRLLSDRFSAERPKGSFSTLEIQRTEQGDSAMYLCASRNTGAEEKLFFGSGTQLSVL.

CDR3 loop: CASRLVPTGELFF. For the CDR3, the DNA is TGCGCCAGCAGACTTGTCCCCACCGGGGAGCTGTTTTTT. The gene calls are TRBV5-1 and TRBJ2-2; D uncertain. The CDR3 contains 13 residues. Germline V lookup: CDR1 SGHRS, CDR2 YFSETQ. V dropped 5 bases and J dropped 4 bases, with 9 bases sitting between them. The full variable domain, completed using reference TRBV5-1 and TRBJ2-2, is KAGVTQTPRYLIKTRGQQVTLSCSPISGHRSVSWYQQTPGQGLQFLFEYFSETQRNKGNFPGRFSGRQFSNSRSEMNVSTLELGDSALYLCASRLVPTGELFFGEGSRLTVL.

V gene TRBV5-6 combines with J gene TRBJ2-1; 11 positions agree with TRBD2. Germline V CDR1 and CDR2: SGHDT, YYEEEE. The J segment lost 7 bases and the V segment lost 4 bases, leaving 7 bases of the junction unmatched. This CDR3 has 15 residues. Written as DNA, the CDR3 is TGTGCCAGCAGCCAACTAGCGGGAGCGGGAAATGAGCAGTTCTTC. It specifies CASSQLAGAGNEQFF.

This clonotype occurred many times. The J gene is TRBJ2-5, the V gene TRBV7-8, with D tentatively TRBD2 (5 bases). Germline V gene lookup returns CDR1 SGHVS and CDR2 FQNEAQ. This CDR3 contains 13 residues. V lost 6 bases and J 4 bases, leaving 12 bases between the germline ends. The CDR3 sequence is CASRTELGETQYF. DNA of the CDR3: TGTGCCAGCAGAACCGAACTAGGAGAGACCCAGTACTTC.

The V and J genes are TRBV4-3 and TRBJ1-1, with 8 positions matching TRBD1. Germline loops: CDR1 LGHNA, CDR2 YSLEER. V shed 5 bases, J shed 4 bases, and the junction held 9 bases outside the gene matches. The CDR3 totals 15 residues. The CDR3 coding sequence is TGCGCCAGCAGCGCACAGACAGGGGCGATCACTGAAGCTTTCTTT. This codes for CASSAQTGAITEAFF.

This clonotype was detected a few times. The rearrangement uses TRBV6-5 and TRBJ2-7; 7 positions agree with TRBD1. V lost 3 bases, J lost 6 bases, and 11 bases stayed unmatched. This CDR3 is built from 15 residues. Germline CDR1 MNHEY, CDR2 SVGAGI. CDR3 bases: TGTGCCAGCAGTTATTCCGGGACAGTCGCTCCCGAGCAGTACTTC. Translated, it gives CASSYSGTVAPEQYF.

The chain has TRBV7-2 and TRBJ1-6; a possible D gene is TRBD1 (5 bases). Trimming took 1 base from V and 5 from J, leaving 9 bases between them. The CDR3 is 15 residues long. Germline-derived CDR1 and CDR2 are SGHTA and FQGNSA. The chain's CDR3 is CASSLDRRNNSPLHF. The CDR3 DNA follows: TGTGCCAGCAGCTTAGACAGGAGAAATAATTCACCCCTCCACTTT.

The chain is built from TRBV20-1 and TRBJ2-7; 11 bases line up with TRBD2. J was trimmed by 1 base and V by 3 bases; bases with no gene match: 5. The CDR3 covers 15 residues. The V gene's germline CDR1 is DFQATT and CDR2 SNEGSKA (reference sequence). CDR3 in amino acids: CSARELAGVSYEQYF. The CDR3 coding sequence is TGCAGTGCTAGGGAACTAGCGGGGGTTTCCTACGAGCAGTACTTC.

The J gene is TRBJ2-2, the V gene TRBV5-5, with 8 bases identical to TRBD1. Germline V gene sequence: CDR1 SGHKS, CDR2 YYEKEE (reference sequence). The V and J ends lost 2 bases and 9 bases, in that order; junction bases with no gene match: 3. The CDR3 spans 13 residues. This CDR3 is CASSFSGGRELFF. In DNA form, the CDR3 reads TGTGCCAGCAGCTTTTCAGGGGGCAGGGAGCTGTTTTTT.

The chain recombines TRBV7-9 with TRBJ1-2; D is uncertain. Per germline, CDR1 SEHNR and CDR2 FQNEAQ (reference sequence). With 5 bases removed from V and 5 bases from J, the gap between germline ends came to 9 bases. CDR3 length equals 12 residues. The CDR3 sequence is CASSAVVYGYTF. As DNA, the CDR3 is TGTGCCAGCAGCGCAGTGGTATATGGCTACACCTTC.